This T cell receptor (beta chain) was sequenced for a study of CD8 T cells in ankylosing spondylitis. Points from the study as a whole: Disease-linked clones were reportedly significantly enriched in matched ankylosing spondylitis synovial fluid. Within ankylosing spondylitis blood, a TCR beta motif made up of under 10 highly homologous variants appeared to be characteristic.

Construction of TCR beta libraries was performed using quantitative 5'-RACE with molecular barcodes. One entry per CDR3 protein, called by TCRdb with MiXCR from the 5' RACE reads. The sample holds approximately 150,000 distinct CDR3 sequences, 8.5% to 10% seen once. For this clonotype: The antigen remains unidentified.

The CDR3 is 14 amino acids. Germline V gene lookup returns CDR1 SGHAT and CDR2 FQNNGV. Losses at the gene ends were 5 bases for V and 2 bases for J; bases not matched to a gene: 5. The sequencing sample was made of blood, either unsorted or a sorted T cell fraction (not recorded which). The chain combines TRBV11-2 with TRBJ2-5; TRBD1 aligns across 7 bases. The sequence was obtained from a female donor with ankylosing spondylitis or in good health (not recorded which). CDR3 sequence: CASSTPGQQETQYF. The CDR3 DNA sequence: TGTGCCAGCAGCACGCCGGGACAGCAAGAGACCCAGTACTTC.